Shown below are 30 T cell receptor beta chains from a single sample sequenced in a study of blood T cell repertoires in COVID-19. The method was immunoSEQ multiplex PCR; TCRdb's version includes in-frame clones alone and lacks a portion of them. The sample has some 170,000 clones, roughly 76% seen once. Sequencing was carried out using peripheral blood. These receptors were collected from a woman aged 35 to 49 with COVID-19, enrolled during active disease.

The CDR3 reads CASSPRLAGGSDEQFF. CDR3 in DNA: TGTGCCAGCAGCCCCCGACTAGCGGGGGGTAGCGATGAGCAGTTCTTC. The chain links TRBV9 to TRBJ2-1; 13 bases fit TRBD2. The CDR3 extends over 16 amino acids. V dropped 4 bases and J dropped 8; count of bases not matched to a gene: 9. Germline V CDR1 and CDR2: SGDLS, YYNGEE.

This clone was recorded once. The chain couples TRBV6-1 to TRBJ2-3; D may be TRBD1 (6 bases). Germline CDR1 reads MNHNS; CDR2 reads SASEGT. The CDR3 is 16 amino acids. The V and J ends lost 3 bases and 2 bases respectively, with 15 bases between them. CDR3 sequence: CASSESPGHHTDTQYF. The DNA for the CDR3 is TGTGCCAGCAGTGAGTCGCCGGGACACCACACAGATACGCAGTATTTT.

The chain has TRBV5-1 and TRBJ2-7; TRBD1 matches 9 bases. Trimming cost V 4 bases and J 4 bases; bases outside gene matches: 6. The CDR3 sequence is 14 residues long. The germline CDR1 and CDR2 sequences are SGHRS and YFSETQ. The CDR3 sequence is CASSRPDRGYEQYV. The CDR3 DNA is TGCGCCAGCAGCCGTCCGGACAGGGGTTACGAGCAGTACGTC.

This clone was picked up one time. The CDR3 DNA follows: TGTGCCAGCAGCTTAGCCGGGAGGGATTGGGAGACCCAGTACTTC. Its translation is CASSLAGRDWETQYF. The rearrangement uses TRBV7-6 and TRBJ2-5; TRBD2 matches 8 bases. The germline V gene encodes CDR1 SGHVS and CDR2 FNYEAQ. V trimming: 0 bases; J trimming: 5 bases; junction bases outside the gene matches: 5. This CDR3 is built from 15 residues.

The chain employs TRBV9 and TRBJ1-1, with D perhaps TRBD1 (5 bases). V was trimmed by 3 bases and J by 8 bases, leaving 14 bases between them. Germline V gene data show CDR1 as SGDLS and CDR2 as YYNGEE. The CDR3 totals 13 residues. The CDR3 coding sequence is TGTGCCAGCAGCGCCGGGGGTGGGGTCGAAGCTTTCTTT. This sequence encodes CASSAGGGVEAFF.

CDR3 protein: CASRYQETQYF. CDR3 sequence (DNA): TGTGCCAGCAGATATCAGGAGACCCAGTACTTC. The rearrangement joins TRBV12-3 or TRBV12-4 to TRBJ2-5; D remains ambiguous. The CDR3 extends over 11 amino acids. V was shortened by 6 bases and J by 5 bases, with 7 bases between the two germline ends.

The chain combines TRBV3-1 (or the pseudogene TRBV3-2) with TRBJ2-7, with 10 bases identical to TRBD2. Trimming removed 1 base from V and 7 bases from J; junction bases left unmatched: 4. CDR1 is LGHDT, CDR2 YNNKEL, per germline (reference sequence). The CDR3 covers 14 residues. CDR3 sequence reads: CASSQAGLAWEQYF. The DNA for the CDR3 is TGTGCCAGCAGCCAAGCGGGACTAGCGTGGGAGCAGTACTTC.

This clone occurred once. The CDR3 spells CASRGRGGETDTQYF. CDR3 in DNA: TGTGCCAGCAGGGGTAGAGGTGGAGAGACAGATACGCAGTATTTT. V usage is TRBV2 and J usage is TRBJ2-3; no reliable D call. Trimming stripped 6 bases from V and 3 bases from J, with 16 bases between. Germline V gives CDR1 SNHLY, CDR2 FYNNEI. CDR3 length: 15 residues.

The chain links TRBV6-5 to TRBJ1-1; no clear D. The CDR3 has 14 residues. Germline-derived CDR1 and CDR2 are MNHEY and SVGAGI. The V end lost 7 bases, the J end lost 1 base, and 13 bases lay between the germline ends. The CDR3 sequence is CASKRTMRNTEAFF. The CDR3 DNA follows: TGTGCCAGCAAAAGAACGATGAGGAACACTGAAGCTTTCTTT.

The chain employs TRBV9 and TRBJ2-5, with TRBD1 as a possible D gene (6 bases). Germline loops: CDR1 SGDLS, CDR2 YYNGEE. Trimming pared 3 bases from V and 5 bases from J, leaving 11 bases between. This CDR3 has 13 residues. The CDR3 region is CASSATGSETQYF. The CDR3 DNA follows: TGTGCCAGCAGCGCGACAGGTTCGGAGACCCAGTACTTC.

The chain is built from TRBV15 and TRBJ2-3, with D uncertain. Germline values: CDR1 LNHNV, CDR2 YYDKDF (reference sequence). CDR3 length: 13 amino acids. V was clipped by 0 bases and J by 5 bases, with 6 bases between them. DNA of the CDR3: TGTGCCACCAGCAGAGATCTCTTAGATACGCAGTATTTT. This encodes CATSRDLLDTQYF.

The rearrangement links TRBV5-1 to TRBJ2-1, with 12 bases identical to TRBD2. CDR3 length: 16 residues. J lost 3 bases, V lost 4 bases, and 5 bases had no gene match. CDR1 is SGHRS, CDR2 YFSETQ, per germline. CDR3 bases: TGCGCCAGCAGCGAAGGACTAGCGGGAAACTACAATGAGCAGTTCTTC. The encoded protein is CASSEGLAGNYNEQFF.

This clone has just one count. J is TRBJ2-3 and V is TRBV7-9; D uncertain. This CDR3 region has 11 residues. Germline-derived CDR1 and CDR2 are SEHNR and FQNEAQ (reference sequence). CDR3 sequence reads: CASTSTDTQYF. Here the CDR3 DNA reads TGTGCTTCTACTAGCACAGATACGCAGTATTTT. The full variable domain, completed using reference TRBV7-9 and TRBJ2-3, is DTGVSQNPRHKITKRGQNVTFRCDPISEHNRLYWYRQTLGQGPEFLTYFQNEAQLEKSRLLSDRFSAERPKGSFSTLEIQRTEQGDSAMYLCASTSTDTQYFGPGTRLTVL.

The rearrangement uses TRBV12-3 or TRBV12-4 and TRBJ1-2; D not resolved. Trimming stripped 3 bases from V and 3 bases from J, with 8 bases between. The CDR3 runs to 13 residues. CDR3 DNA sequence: TGTGCCAGCAGTTTTTCAGGCGACTATGGCTACACCTTC. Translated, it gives CASSFSGDYGYTF.

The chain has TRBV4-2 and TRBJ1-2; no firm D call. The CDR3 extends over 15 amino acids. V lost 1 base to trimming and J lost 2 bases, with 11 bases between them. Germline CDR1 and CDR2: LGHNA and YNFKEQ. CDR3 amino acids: CASSQVGEINYGYTF. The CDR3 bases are TGTGCCAGCAGCCAAGTCGGGGAGATAAACTATGGCTACACCTTC.

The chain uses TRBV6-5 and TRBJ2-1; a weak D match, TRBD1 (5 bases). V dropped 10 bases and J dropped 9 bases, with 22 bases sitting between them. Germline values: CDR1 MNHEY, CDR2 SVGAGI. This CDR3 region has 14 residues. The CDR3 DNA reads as TGTGCCACCAATAACCTACAGGTGTCTGGTGAGCAGTTCTTC. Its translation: CATNNLQVSGEQFF.

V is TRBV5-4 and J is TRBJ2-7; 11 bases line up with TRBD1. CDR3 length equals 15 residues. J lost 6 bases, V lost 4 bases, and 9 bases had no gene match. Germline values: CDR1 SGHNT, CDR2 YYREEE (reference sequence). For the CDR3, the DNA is TGTGCCAGCAGCATACCGGGACAGGGGGGGGGCGAGCAGTACGTC. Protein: CASSIPGQGGGEQYV.

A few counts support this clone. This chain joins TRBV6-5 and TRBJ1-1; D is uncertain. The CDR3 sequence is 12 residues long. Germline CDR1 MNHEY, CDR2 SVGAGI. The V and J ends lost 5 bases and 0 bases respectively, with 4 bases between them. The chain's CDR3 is CASSQMNTEAFF. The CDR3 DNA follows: TGTGCCAGCAGTCAAATGAACACTGAAGCTTTCTTT.

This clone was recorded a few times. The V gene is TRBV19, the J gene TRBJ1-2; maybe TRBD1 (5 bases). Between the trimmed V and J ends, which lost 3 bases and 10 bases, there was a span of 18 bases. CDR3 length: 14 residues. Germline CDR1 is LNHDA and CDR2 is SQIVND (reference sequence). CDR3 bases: TGTGCCAGTAGTATTCAGGGTCCAGGTATTCTCTACACCTTC. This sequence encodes CASSIQGPGILYTF.

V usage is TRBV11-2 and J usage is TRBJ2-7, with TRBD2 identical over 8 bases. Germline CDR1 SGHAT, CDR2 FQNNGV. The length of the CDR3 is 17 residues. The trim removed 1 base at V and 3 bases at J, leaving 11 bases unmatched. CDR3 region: CASSLGTGAGGVYEQYF. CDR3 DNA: TGTGCCAGCAGCTTAGGTACCGGTGCGGGAGGTGTCTACGAGCAGTACTTC.

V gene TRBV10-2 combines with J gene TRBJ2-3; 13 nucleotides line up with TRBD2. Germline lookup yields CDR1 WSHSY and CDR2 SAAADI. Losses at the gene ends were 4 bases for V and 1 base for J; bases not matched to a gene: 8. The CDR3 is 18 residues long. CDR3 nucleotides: TGCGCCAGCAGTGTAACTAGCGGGGGGGCCGGACGCACAGATACGCAGTATTTT. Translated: CASSVTSGGAGRTDTQYF.

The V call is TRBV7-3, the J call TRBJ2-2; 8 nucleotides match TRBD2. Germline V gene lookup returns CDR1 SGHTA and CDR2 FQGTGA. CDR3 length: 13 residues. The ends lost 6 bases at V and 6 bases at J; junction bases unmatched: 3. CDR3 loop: CASRLTSAGELFF. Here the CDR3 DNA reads TGTGCCAGCAGGTTGACTAGCGCCGGGGAGCTGTTTTTT.

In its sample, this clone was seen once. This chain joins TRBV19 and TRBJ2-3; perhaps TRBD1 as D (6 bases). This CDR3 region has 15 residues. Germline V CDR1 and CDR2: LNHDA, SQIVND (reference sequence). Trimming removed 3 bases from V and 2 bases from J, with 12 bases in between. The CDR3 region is CASSIMGQPTDTQYF. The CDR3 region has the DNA TGTGCCAGTAGTATTATGGGACAACCCACAGATACGCAGTATTTT.

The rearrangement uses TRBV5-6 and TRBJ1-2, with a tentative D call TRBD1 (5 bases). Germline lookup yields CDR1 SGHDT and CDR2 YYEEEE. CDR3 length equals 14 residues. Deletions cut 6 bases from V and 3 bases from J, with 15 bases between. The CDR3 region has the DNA TGTGCCAGCAACCTGGGAAAAGGGGACTATGGCTACACCTTC. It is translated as CASNLGKGDYGYTF.

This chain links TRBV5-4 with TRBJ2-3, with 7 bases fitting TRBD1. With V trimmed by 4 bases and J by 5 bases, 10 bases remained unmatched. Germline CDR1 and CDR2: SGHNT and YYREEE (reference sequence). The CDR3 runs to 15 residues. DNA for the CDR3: TGTGCCAGCAGCACCCGGGACAGCCCGCGAGATACGCAGTATTTT. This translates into CASSTRDSPRDTQYF.

For the CDR3, the DNA is TGTGCCAGTAGTCCGCAGGTTCTCAACACTGAAGCTTTCTTT. It yields the protein CASSPQVLNTEAFF. The V call is TRBV19, the J call TRBJ1-1, with D unresolved. This CDR3 region has 14 residues. V lost 5 bases to trimming and J lost 2 bases, with 12 bases between them. Germline loops: CDR1 LNHDA, CDR2 SQIVND (reference sequence).

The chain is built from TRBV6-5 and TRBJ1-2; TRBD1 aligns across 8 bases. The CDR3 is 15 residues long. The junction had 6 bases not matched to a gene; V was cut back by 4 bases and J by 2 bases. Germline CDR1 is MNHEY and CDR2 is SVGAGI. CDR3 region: CASSFGTGGNYGYTF. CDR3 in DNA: TGTGCCAGCAGTTTCGGGACAGGAGGGAACTATGGCTACACCTTC.

As DNA, the CDR3 is TGTGCCAGCAGTAGAACTAGCGAGGGGGGGCAAGAGACCCAGTACTTC. Translating gives CASSRTSEGGQETQYF. The V gene is TRBV25-1, the J gene TRBJ2-5; D may be TRBD2 (7 bases). The V gene's germline CDR1 is MGHDK and CDR2 SYGVNS. The CDR3 contains 16 residues. The V end lost 5 bases, the J end lost 2 bases, and 18 bases lay between the germline ends.

The chain's CDR3 is CASSQGRGQSGELFF. CDR3 in DNA: TGTGCCAGCAGCCAAGGGAGGGGCCAATCCGGGGAGCTGTTTTTT. This rearrangement joins TRBV3-1 (or the pseudogene TRBV3-2) to TRBJ2-2; the D gene is possibly TRBD2 (6 bases). This CDR3 has 15 amino acids. Germline values: CDR1 LGHDT, CDR2 YNNKEL (reference sequence). V was pared by 1 base and J by 6 bases, with 12 bases between.

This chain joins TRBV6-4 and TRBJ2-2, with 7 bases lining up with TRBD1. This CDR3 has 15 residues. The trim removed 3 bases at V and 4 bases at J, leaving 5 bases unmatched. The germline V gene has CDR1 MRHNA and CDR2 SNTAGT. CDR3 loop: CASSEQGTGTGELFF. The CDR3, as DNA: TGTGCCAGCAGTGAACAGGGGACGGGCACCGGGGAGCTGTTTTTT.